Given below is one T cell receptor beta chain in context. Its antigen is undetermined. The donors were part of the validation cohort, which consisted of approximately 110 subjects and was separate from the first cohort of hundreds of subjects. The data were taken from a study of cytomegalovirus exposure and HLA in healthy donors. General study findings and limits: Most sequenced TCRs were rare (though some public TCRs occurred in many donors). A few of the chains that were CMV-associated were confirmed in vitro to be specific for CMV antigens. Researchers catalogued around 150 TCR beta chains as cytomegalovirus-associated.

The CDR3 totals 15 residues. CDR1 SGHAT and CDR2 FQNNGV come from the germline V gene. Trimming shortened V by 3 bases and J by 3 bases, and 15 bases separated the two germline ends. TCRdb's table, derived via immunoSEQ multiplex PCR, lists solely in-frame clones and lacks some. The sample carries about 200,000 clones, around 80% recorded once. This sequence joins TRBV11-2 and TRBJ2-7; D gene uncertain. This sequence originates from a woman aged 25 to 39 in good health and CMV-seropositive. Sequenced input: PBMCs. The CDR3 nucleotides are TGTGCCAGCAGCTTTCGACGCGGAGATGGCTACGAGCAGTACTTC. It is translated as CASSFRRGDGYEQYF.